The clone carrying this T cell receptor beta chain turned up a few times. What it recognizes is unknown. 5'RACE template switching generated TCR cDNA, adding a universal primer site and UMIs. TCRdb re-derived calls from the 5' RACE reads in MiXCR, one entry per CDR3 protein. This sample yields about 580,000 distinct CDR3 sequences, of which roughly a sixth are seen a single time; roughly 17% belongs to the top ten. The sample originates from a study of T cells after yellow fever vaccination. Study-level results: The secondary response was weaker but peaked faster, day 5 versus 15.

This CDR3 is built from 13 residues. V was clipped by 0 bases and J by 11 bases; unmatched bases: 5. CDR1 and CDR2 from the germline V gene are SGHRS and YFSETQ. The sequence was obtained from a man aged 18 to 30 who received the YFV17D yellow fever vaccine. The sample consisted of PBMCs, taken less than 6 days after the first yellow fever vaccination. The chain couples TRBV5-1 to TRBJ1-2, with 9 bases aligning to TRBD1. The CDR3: CASSLDGTGSYTF. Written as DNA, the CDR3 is TGCGCCAGCAGCTTGGATGGGACAGGGAGTTACACCTTC.